This TCR beta chain was sequenced for a study of cytomegalovirus exposure and HLA in healthy donors. This table comes from immunoSEQ multiplex PCR, and its TCRdb copy is limited to in-frame clones, with some not included. The sample contains about 110,000 clones, approximately 87% of which appear only once. This CDR3 is 14 amino acids long. Germline trimming cut 4 bases from V and 6 bases from J; bases unmatched to any gene: 8. CDR1 and CDR2 from the germline V gene are SGHAT and FQNNGV. This clone was counted between two and nine times. The gene calls are TRBV11-2 and TRBJ1-2; 7 nucleotides line up with TRBD1. The sequencing sample was made of PBMCs. This sequence originates from a woman aged 25 to 39 in good health and CMV-seropositive. The CDR3 loop is CASSYRQGWDGYTF. CDR3 coding DNA: TGTGCCAGCAGCTACAGACAGGGTTGGGATGGCTACACCTTC.